This is a list of T cell receptor beta chains from one sample in a study of cytomegalovirus exposure and HLA in healthy donors. TCRdb's copy holds only in-frame clones and misses some; the assay was immunoSEQ multiplex PCR. The data show 150,000 to 200,000 clones, almost 85% seen once. The sample consisted of PBMCs. These receptors all stem from a woman aged 45-65 years in good health and CMV-seronegative. Both conserved end residues are part of each CDR3. A D gene is named only where the DNA matches it firmly. Size is stated for part of the rows, as once, few or many counts, or as a class when the clone is expanded.

J gene | clone size | D gene | V gene | CDR3 DNA | CDR3 protein
TRBJ2-1 | NA | NA | TRBV9 | TGTGCCAGCACTAAGGGACTTCACAATGAGCAGTTCTTC | CASTKGLHNEQFF
TRBJ2-7 | NA | TRBD1 | TRBV28 | TGTGCCAGCAGGGGGACAGGGCCGTACGAGCAGTACTTC | CASRGTGPYEQYF
TRBJ1-5 | NA | NA | TRBV28 | TGTGCCAGCAGTTTAAAGGGGATTAGCAATCAGCCCCAGCATTTT | CASSLKGISNQPQHF
TRBJ1-1 | NA | NA | TRBV18 | TGTGCCACCTCCGCATCTACAGTCACTGAAGCTTTCTTT | CATSASTVTEAFF
TRBJ2-1 | NA | TRBD1 | TRBV5-1 | TGCGCCAGCAGCTTGGGACAGGGCTCGGACAATGAGCAGTTCTTC | CASSLGQGSDNEQFF
TRBJ2-5 | NA | TRBD2 | TRBV4-3 | TGCGCCAGCAGCCATAGCGGGGGAGAGACCCAGTACTTC | CASSHSGGETQYF
TRBJ2-7 | NA | NA | TRBV5-1 | TGCGCCAGCAGCTTGGGACTTACAGGGGGGGAAGACGAGCAGTACTTC | CASSLGLTGGEDEQYF
TRBJ2-7 | NA | NA | TRBV10-3 | TGTGCCATCAGTGAGTCAACGGAGAGCTCCTACGAGCAGTACTTC | CAISESTESSYEQYF
TRBJ2-5 | NA | NA | TRBV21-1 | TGTGCCAGCAGCAAAGAGGTCGGGGGGCCCGGGGAAGAGACCCAGTACTTC | CASSKEVGGPGEETQYF
TRBJ2-2 | NA | TRBD2 | TRBV7-9 | TGTGCCAGCAGCTGGACTAGCGGGGGGGCCGGGGAGCTGTTTTTT | CASSWTSGGAGELFF
TRBJ2-7 | once | NA | TRBV28 | TGTGCCAGCAGTTTTTGGGCAGGATCCTACGAGCAGTACTTC | CASSFWAGSYEQYF
TRBJ2-1 | NA | TRBD2 | TRBV28 | TGTGCCAGCAGCCCTACTAGCGGGGGAATGTCCGAGCAGTTCTTC | CASSPTSGGMSEQFF
TRBJ1-3 | NA | TRBD1 | TRBV7-2 | TGTGCCAGCAGCTCGGGACAGGTTGGAAACACCATATATTTT | CASSSGQVGNTIYF
TRBJ2-1 | few | NA | TRBV7-3 | TGTGCCAGCAGCTTACCCCTATCCTACAATGAGCAGTTCTTC | CASSLPLSYNEQFF
TRBJ2-7 | NA | NA | TRBV28 | TGTGCCAGCAGTGTACCGGGAAAGGGCGGCTACGAGCAGTACTTC | CASSVPGKGGYEQYF